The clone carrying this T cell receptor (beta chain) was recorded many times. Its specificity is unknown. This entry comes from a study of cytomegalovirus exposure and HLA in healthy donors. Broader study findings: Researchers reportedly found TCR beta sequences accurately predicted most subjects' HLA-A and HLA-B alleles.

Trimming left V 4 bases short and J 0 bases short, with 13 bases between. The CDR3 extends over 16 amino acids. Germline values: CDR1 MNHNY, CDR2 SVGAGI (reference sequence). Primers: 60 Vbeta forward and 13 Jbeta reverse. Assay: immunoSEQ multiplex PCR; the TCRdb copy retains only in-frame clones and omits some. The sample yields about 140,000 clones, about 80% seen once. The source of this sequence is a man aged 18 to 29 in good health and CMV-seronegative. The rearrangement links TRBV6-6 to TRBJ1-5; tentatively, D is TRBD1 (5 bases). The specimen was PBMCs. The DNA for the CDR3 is TGTGCCAGCAGTTGGTCACAGGTCGTTAGCAATCAGCCCCAGCATTTT. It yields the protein CASSWSQVVSNQPQHF.